The 5 T cell receptor beta chains presented below share a single source sample, sequenced in a study of beta chain features in type 1 diabetes. The study reverse transcribed the entire isolated RNA, so it sequenced expressed TCRB transcripts. The repertoire was sequenced with immunoSEQ multiplex PCR; TCRdb's copy has only in-frame clones and lacks some. The table lists some 300,000 clones, under 8.5% of them singletons. Sequenced material: central memory CD4+ T cells from blood. The receptors originated from a woman younger than 30 in good health.

This clone was counted between two and nine times. The V and J genes are TRBV18 and TRBJ2-1; D not certain. This CDR3 is built from 12 residues. Germline loops: CDR1 KGHSH, CDR2 LQKENI. With 2 bases removed from V and 12 bases from J, the gap between germline ends came to 11 bases. The chain's CDR3 is CASSPAGGVQFF. As DNA, the CDR3 is TGTGCCAGCTCACCAGCCGGCGGCGTGCAGTTCTTC.

As regards this clone: Other DNA sequences of this sample code for an identical CDR3. The chain has TRBV19 and TRBJ2-3; D gene ambiguous. In germline, CDR1 is LNHDA, CDR2 SQIVND (reference sequence). V lost 0 bases and J 0 bases, leaving 7 bases between the germline ends. The CDR3 is made up of 15 amino acids. The CDR3 nucleotides are TGTGCCAGTAGTATAGATGTCAGGAGCACAGATACGCAGTATTTT. Translated: CASSIDVRSTDTQYF.

The rearrangement joins TRBV7-2 to TRBJ1-5, with D tentatively TRBD1 (5 bases). CDR3 length equals 14 residues. The germline CDR1 and CDR2 sequences are SGHTA and FQGNSA. Trimming cost V 5 bases and J 4 bases, with 12 bases left between them. CDR3 DNA: TGTGCCAGCAGCCTCCTCGGGGGGAATCAGCCCCAGCATTTT. Translated, it gives CASSLLGGNQPQHF.

This clone was counted ten times or more. DNA for the CDR3: TGTGCCAGCAGCTGGAAGGTGGGACAGGGGAATTCACCCCTCCACTTT. This encodes CASSWKVGQGNSPLHF. This chain connects TRBV5-4 to TRBJ1-6; 10 nucleotides line up with TRBD1. Unmatched junction bases numbered 7, after V lost 3 bases and J lost 7 bases. There are 16 residues in the CDR3. The germline gives CDR1 SGHNT, CDR2 YYREEE (reference sequence).

The sample holds a few counts of this clone. The chain employs TRBV28 and TRBJ2-6; D is unresolved. CDR3 size: 15 residues. Germline V gene lookup returns CDR1 MDHEN and CDR2 SYDVKM. With 0 bases removed from V and 3 bases from J, the gap between germline ends came to 6 bases. The CDR3 nucleotides read TGTGCCAGCAGTTTATGGGGCGGTGGGGCCAACGTCCTGACTTTC. Its translation: CASSLWGGGANVLTF.